Following are 19 T cell receptor beta chains from one sample sequenced in a study of T cell repertoires in cytomegalovirus infection. MiXCR, run by TCRdb on the reads, gives a single entry per CDR3 protein. The table records roughly 500,000 distinct CDR3 sequences, 33% of them present only once. These receptors' antigens are unknown. The sample was cultured PBMCs, taken from culture after CMV antigen stimulation. The receptors derive from a human donor in good health (CMV status not recorded). Some clones in this sample may be carry-over from other donors' samples.

This clonotype was recorded many times. This chain uses TRBV7-2 with TRBJ2-1; 15 nucleotides match TRBD2. Trimming cost V 5 bases and J 9 bases; bases outside gene matches: 11. The CDR3 runs to 17 residues. Germline V gene sequence: CDR1 SGHTA, CDR2 FQGNSA. The CDR3 loop is CASSRTGLAGGLGEQFF. The CDR3 DNA reads as TGTGCCAGCAGCCGAACCGGACTAGCGGGAGGGCTCGGTGAGCAGTTCTTC.

The chain is built from TRBV6-2 or TRBV6-3 and TRBJ2-2, with TRBD2 as a possible D gene (5 bases). Germline V lookup: CDR1 MNHEY, CDR2 SVGEGT. Deletions cut 8 bases from V and 4 bases from J, with 14 bases between. The CDR3 is 14 residues long. CDR3 region: CASARLAGTGELFF. The CDR3, as DNA: TGTGCCAGCGCGAGGCTGGCGGGCACCGGGGAGCTGTTTTTT.

This rearrangement joins TRBV28 to TRBJ1-1; D is uncertain. This CDR3 comprises 13 residues. The ends were cut back, 9 bases at V and 0 bases at J, with 11 bases in the middle. CDR1 is MDHEN, CDR2 SYDVKM, per germline. The CDR3 coding sequence is TGTGCCAGTCACGGGAACATGAACACTGAAGCTTTCTTT. The encoded protein is CASHGNMNTEAFF.

This clonotype occurred a few times. V is TRBV12-3 or TRBV12-4 and J is TRBJ1-1; 7 bases are a match to TRBD1. With 5 bases clipped from V and 1 base from J, the junction kept 13 bases outside the gene matches. CDR3 length equals 17 residues. The chain's CDR3 is CASSLETGERTNTEAFF. In DNA, the CDR3 is TGTGCCAGCAGTCTCGAAACAGGGGAGAGGACGAACACTGAAGCTTTCTTT.

This clonotype was observed a few times. This chain uses TRBV6-6 with TRBJ1-5, with D possibly being TRBD1 (6 bases). V was cut by 0 bases and J by 0 bases, with 12 bases left in between. CDR1 MNHNY and CDR2 SVGAGI come from the germline V gene (reference sequence). The CDR3 length is 17 residues. CDR3: CASSYSPGTPSNQPQHF. In DNA, the CDR3 is TGTGCCAGCAGTTACTCTCCCGGGACACCTAGCAATCAGCCCCAGCATTTT.

This clonotype was seen only a few times. The CDR3 here is CASSSTQDTKAFF. CDR3 DNA: TGTGCCAGCAGCTCAACTCAGGATACCAAAGCTTTCTTT. The rearrangement uses TRBV7-3 and TRBJ1-1; D ambiguous. This CDR3 comprises 13 residues. The germline V and J ends were trimmed by 4 bases and 9 bases, with 15 bases remaining between them. CDR1 SGHTA and CDR2 FQGTGA come from the germline V gene.

This clonotype appeared many times. The chain combines TRBV7-2 with TRBJ1-5; no clear D. Between the trimmed V and J ends, which lost 3 bases and 8 bases, there was a span of 14 bases. The germline gives CDR1 SGHTA, CDR2 FQGNSA. CDR3 size: 14 residues. Written as DNA, the CDR3 is TGTGCCAGCAGCTTTAAGCGGGAATCAAAGCCCCAGCATTTT. This sequence encodes CASSFKRESKPQHF.

This clonotype was observed many times. The chain combines TRBV7-2 with TRBJ2-5, with TRBD1 as a possible D gene (5 bases). V lost 5 bases and J lost 3, with 22 bases in between. CDR1 is SGHTA, CDR2 FQGNSA, per germline. The CDR3 extends over 17 amino acids. CDR3 region: CASSRQRTPYIKETQYF. DNA of the CDR3: TGTGCCAGCAGCCGACAGCGTACCCCGTATATCAAAGAGACCCAGTACTTC.

Written as DNA, the CDR3 is TGTGCCAGCAGTAACGCGGGACAGGGGTGGTATCAGCCCCAGCATTTT. This translates into CASSNAGQGWYQPQHF. The V call is TRBV6-6, the J call TRBJ1-5; TRBD1 matches at 10 bases. Germline CDR1 is MNHNY and CDR2 is SVGAGI (reference sequence). The CDR3 is 16 amino acids. The J segment lost 5 bases and the V segment lost 5 bases, leaving 9 bases of the junction unmatched.

This clonotype was found many times. This rearrangement joins TRBV11-2 to TRBJ2-1, with no clear D. Germline-derived CDR1 and CDR2 are SGHAT and FQNNGV. V lost 1 base and J lost 6, with 28 bases in between. The CDR3 runs 20 residues. CDR3 in DNA: TGTGCCAGCAGCTTAGGAGGTGTGGTGGCCCCCGGTCGGTTGGTCAATGAGCAGTTCTTC. It encodes CASSLGGVVAPGRLVNEQFF.

The chain combines TRBV18 with TRBJ2-3; D is possibly TRBD1 (5 bases). This CDR3 spans 14 amino acids. Trimming stripped 10 bases from V and 2 bases from J, with 16 bases between. Germline V gives CDR1 KGHSH, CDR2 LQKENI. The CDR3 DNA reads TGTGCCACCCAGAGTAGCAGGGCCACAGATACGCAGTATTTT. This gives the protein CATQSSRATDTQYF.

This clonotype was detected only a few times. This sequence joins TRBV19 and TRBJ1-2; D is possibly TRBD1 (5 bases). The V gene lost 5 bases and the J gene lost 4 bases, with 20 bases spanning the gap. The V gene's germline CDR1 is LNHDA and CDR2 SQIVND (reference sequence). The CDR3 spans 16 residues. The CDR3, as DNA: TGTGCCAGTAGTGACCGACAGCGATTTACTCCCTATGGCTACACCTTC. It encodes CASSDRQRFTPYGYTF.

This clonotype was counted once. The J gene is TRBJ1-1, the V gene TRBV6-6; 10 nucleotides match TRBD1. Per the germline V gene, CDR1 is MNHNY and CDR2 is SVGAGI (reference sequence). V trimming: 6 bases; J trimming: 0 bases; junction bases outside the gene matches: 4. The CDR3 covers 15 residues. CDR3 in DNA: TGTGCCAGCAGAGGGACAGGGGTCGTGAACACTGAAGCTTTCTTT. Translated, it gives CASRGTGVVNTEAFF.

The chain recombines TRBV6-2 or TRBV6-3 with TRBJ1-2; the D gene is possibly TRBD1 (5 bases). V was clipped by 6 bases and J by 8 bases, with 10 bases between them. Germline V gives CDR1 MNHEY, CDR2 SVGEGT. This CDR3 is 11 amino acids long. The DNA for the CDR3 is TGTGCCAGCAGGACAGAGGGGGGCTACACCTTC. The encoded protein is CASRTEGGYTF.

This clonotype was counted between two and nine times. This sequence joins TRBV6-5 and TRBJ2-7, with 7 bases lining up with TRBD2. Germline CDR1 and CDR2: MNHEY and SVGAGI. CDR3 length equals 15 residues. Losses at the gene ends were 0 bases for V and 4 bases for J; bases not matched to a gene: 6. In nucleotides, the CDR3 is TGTGCCAGCAGTTACTCGGCTAGCGGAGGGTACGAGCAGTACTTC. As protein: CASSYSASGGYEQYF.

This clonotype appeared many times. The chain uses TRBV7-2 and TRBJ2-3, with TRBD2 identical over 8 bases. Germline V gene lookup returns CDR1 SGHTA and CDR2 FQGNSA. Unmatched junction bases numbered 4, after V lost 5 bases and J lost 3 bases. The CDR3 spans 14 residues. The CDR3 spells CASSQPGGTDTQYF. CDR3 nucleotides: TGTGCCAGCAGCCAACCGGGAGGGACAGATACGCAGTATTTT.

This clonotype has a count of ten or more. The chain has TRBV19 and TRBJ2-7; 8 bases are shared with TRBD1. After removal of 0 bases from V and 6 bases from J, the junction contained 4 bases not matched to a gene. The germline V gene has CDR1 LNHDA and CDR2 SQIVND (reference sequence). The CDR3 spans 14 residues. The DNA of the CDR3 is TGTGCCAGTAGTATAGATAACAGGGGGTGCGAGCAGTACGTC. It is translated as CASSIDNRGCEQYV.

The chain employs TRBV9 and TRBJ2-3; the D gene is possibly TRBD2 (6 bases). The CDR3 runs 17 residues. The V gene lost 0 bases and the J gene lost 5 bases, with 19 bases spanning the gap. CDR1 is SGDLS and CDR2 is YYNGEE in the germline V gene. DNA for the CDR3: TGTGCCAGCAGCGTAGGGTCTCCGGGAGACGGAGAAGATACGCAGTATTTT. Protein product: CASSVGSPGDGEDTQYF.

This clonotype was counted between two and nine times. The chain has TRBV6-6 and TRBJ2-5, with 8 nucleotides matching TRBD1. CDR3 length equals 12 residues. CDR1 is MNHNY, CDR2 SVGAGI, per germline (reference sequence). V lost 8 bases to trimming and J lost 5 bases; unmatched junction nucleotides: 4. Here the CDR3 reads CASGRTGETQYF. The DNA of the CDR3 is TGTGCCAGCGGACGGACAGGGGAGACCCAGTACTTC.